A selection of T cell receptor beta chains follows, all from one sample in a study of shared clonotypes between healthy human individuals. TCRdb's copy holds only in-frame clones and misses some; the assay was immunoSEQ multiplex PCR. Among fewer than 1.8 million clones listed, about 98.5% were seen once. Material: naive CD4+ T cells sorted from blood. The receptors originated from a man aged 30 to 39 in good health. Both conserved end residues are part of each CDR3. The order of the fields is CDR3 DNA, CDR3 protein, V gene, J gene, clone size, D gene. The D gene is left open where the match is weak. Size tells how often a clone was seen (once, few, many) or the class of an expanded clone, and some rows leave it out.

TGTGCCAGCAGCCCCCGGACAGGGAACGGCGAGCAGTACTTC	CASSPRTGNGEQYF	TRBV9	TRBJ2-7	-	TRBD1
TGTGCCACCAGCAGACAGGCCCCGTGGCAGGGGAATCAGCCCCAGCATTTT	CATSRQAPWQGNQPQHF	TRBV15	TRBJ1-5	-	-
TGTGCCAGCAGTTACGACAGGACTAACTATGGCTACACCTTC	CASSYDRTNYGYTF	TRBV25-1	TRBJ1-2	-	-
TGTGCCAGCAGCTTCGGGGACGTCACCGGGGAGCTGTTTTTT	CASSFGDVTGELFF	TRBV28	TRBJ2-2	-	-
TGTGCCAGCAGCGTTGACAGGACCGATCAGCCCCAGCATTTT	CASSVDRTDQPQHF	TRBV9	TRBJ1-5	-	-
TGCGCCAGCAGCTTTAGCGGGTATGGCACAGATACGCAGTATTTT	CASSFSGYGTDTQYF	TRBV5-1	TRBJ2-3	-	TRBD2
TGCGCCAGCGCGGGCGAGTTGAACACTGAAGCTTTCTTT	CASAGELNTEAFF	TRBV5-1	TRBJ1-1	-	-
TGTGCCAGCAGCTTAAAACGACTAGCTAGCACAGATACGCAGTATTTT	CASSLKRLASTDTQYF	TRBV5-4	TRBJ2-3	-	TRBD2
TGTGCCAGCAGCTTAAACCGAAGAGTCCACACTGAAGCTTTCTTT	CASSLNRRVHTEAFF	TRBV5-4	TRBJ1-1	once	-
TGTGCCAGCAGCTTAGGACAGAGAAACACCGGGGAGCTGTTTTTT	CASSLGQRNTGELFF	TRBV5-6	TRBJ2-2	once	-
TGCAGCGCTGAAGGGCTCCGAGGCACAGATACGCAGTATTTT	CSAEGLRGTDTQYF	TRBV29-1	TRBJ2-3	-	-
TGTGCCAGCAGCGTAGCTCTAGGCGGGGACTACAACAATGAGCAGTTCTTC	CASSVALGGDYNNEQFF	TRBV9	TRBJ2-1	-	TRBD2
TGTGCCAGCAGTCCCGGGACAGGGTCTGGGGCCAACGTCCTGACTTTC	CASSPGTGSGANVLTF	TRBV7-3	TRBJ2-6	-	TRBD1
TGTGCCAGCAGCCAAGAATACAGGGTAAATAACAATGAGCAGTTCTTC	CASSQEYRVNNNEQFF	TRBV4-2	TRBJ2-1	-	-
TGTGCCAGTAGTAAAAGGGGCAATCAGCCCCAGCATTTT	CASSKRGNQPQHF	TRBV19	TRBJ1-5	-	-
TGCGCCAGCAGCTTGGGGACTAGTTTTGGACAGCAGTACTTC	CASSLGTSFGQQYF	TRBV5-1	TRBJ2-7	-	TRBD2
TGTGCCAGCAGTTACGACGGGGCCCGGACCTACAATGAGCAGTTCTTC	CASSYDGARTYNEQFF	TRBV6-6	TRBJ2-1	-	-
TGTGCCAGCAGCTCGTCCGGGACAGGGCAGTATTTT	CASSSSGTGQYF	TRBV7-2	TRBJ2-3	-	TRBD1
TGTGCCAGCAGTAGGAGATTCGCAACTAATGAAAAACTGTTTTTT	CASSRRFATNEKLFF	TRBV6-5	TRBJ1-4	once	-
TGCGCCAGCAGCCAAGATTCCAGGGTTGAAAAACTGTTTTTT	CASSQDSRVEKLFF	TRBV4-3	TRBJ1-4	once	-
TGCAGCGTTAAGGAGGGGATCGGGGAGCTGTTTTTT	CSVKEGIGELFF	TRBV29-1	TRBJ2-2	-	-
TGTGCCAGCAGCCAACTGGCTAGCGGGGTCACAGATACGCAGTATTTT	CASSQLASGVTDTQYF	TRBV7-8	TRBJ2-3	-	TRBD2
TGCGCCAGCGGGTCCGGGACAACCTACAATGAGCAGTTCTTC	CASGSGTTYNEQFF	TRBV5-1	TRBJ2-1	-	-
TGCGCCAGCAGCTTGGTGGGAGGGGGATACAATGAGCAGTTCTTC	CASSLVGGGYNEQFF	TRBV5-1	TRBJ2-1	-	-
TGCGCCAGCAGCTTGACGCAGGGGTGGAATGAGCAGTTCTTC	CASSLTQGWNEQFF	TRBV5-1	TRBJ2-1	once	-
TGCGCCAGCAGCCTCCTGACAGGCTCCTACGAGCAGTACTTC	CASSLLTGSYEQYF	TRBV5-1	TRBJ2-7	-	-
TGTGCCAGCACCGGGCAGACCTATGGCTACACCTTC	CASTGQTYGYTF	TRBV28	TRBJ1-2	-	-
TGTGCCAGCAGTTATACGATCGGGGGAATGAATGAAAAACTGTTTTTT	CASSYTIGGMNEKLFF	TRBV6-5	TRBJ1-4	-	-
TGCAGCGTTGACTTTGGAGGGGATCAGCCCCAGCATTTT	CSVDFGGDQPQHF	TRBV29-1	TRBJ1-5	-	-
TGTGCCAGCAGTGAAGAAAGGGGGGAAGAGACCCAGTACTTC	CASSEERGEETQYF	TRBV2	TRBJ2-5	-	-
TGTGCCAGCAGTTACCGGGGGATAGGAGTGGATCAGCCCCAGCATTTT	CASSYRGIGVDQPQHF	TRBV6-5	TRBJ1-5	-	-
TGTGCCAGCAGTGAATCGATGACAACAGGCAGGCAGTTCTTC	CASSESMTTGRQFF	TRBV2	TRBJ2-1	once	-
TGCAGCGTTGAAGAAATGATGACCCCCACCTTGGGTCTCTCCTACAATGAGCAGTTCTTC	CSVEEMMTPTLGLSYNEQFF	TRBV29-1	TRBJ2-1	-	-
TGTGCCAGCAGCCGACGTTGGGTGGGACTAGTTTCCTACGAGCAGTACTTC	CASSRRWVGLVSYEQYF	TRBV5-4	TRBJ2-7	-	TRBD2
TGCGCCAGCAGCCAAGATGCCTACAATGAGCAGTTCTTC	CASSQDAYNEQFF	TRBV4-3	TRBJ2-1	-	-
TGTGCCAGCAGTTACCAGAATGGAGGCCAGCCCCAGCATTTT	CASSYQNGGQPQHF	TRBV6-5	TRBJ1-5	-	-
TGCGCCAGCAGCACACAGGGAGTGAACACTGAAGCTTTCTTT	CASSTQGVNTEAFF	TRBV5-1	TRBJ1-1	-	-
TGTGCCAGCAGACTAGCGGGAGGGCCAGATACGCAGTATTTT	CASRLAGGPDTQYF	TRBV7-2	TRBJ2-3	-	TRBD2
TGTGCCAGCAGCAACAGACTAGCGGGAGGTAACGGGGAGCTGTTTTTT	CASSNRLAGGNGELFF	TRBV11-2	TRBJ2-2	-	TRBD2
TGTGCCAGCAGCTCCCGGGACGGTGCGTCGCCCCAGCATTTT	CASSSRDGASPQHF	TRBV7-9	TRBJ1-5	-	-
TGTGCCAGCAGCTTAAGCGGGGACTATGGCTACACCTTC	CASSLSGDYGYTF	TRBV11-2	TRBJ1-2	few	-
TGTGCCAGCAGTCCTTCCCAACGCGGGCCTAGCAATCAGCCCCAGCATTTT	CASSPSQRGPSNQPQHF	TRBV28	TRBJ1-5	-	-
TGCGCCAGCAGTTTTACAGGGGGAAACGAGCAGTACTTC	CASSFTGGNEQYF	TRBV10-1	TRBJ2-7	-	TRBD1
TGTGCCAGCAGCCCCCGGGACAGGAGCACAGATACGCAGTATTTT	CASSPRDRSTDTQYF	TRBV11-3	TRBJ2-3	-	TRBD1
TGTGCCAGCAGTACGACAGGGGGCTCCTACGAGCAGTACTTC	CASSTTGGSYEQYF	TRBV28	TRBJ2-7	-	TRBD1
TGTGCCAGCAGTTTTCTAGCCGGTTCCACTGGGCAGCCCCAGCATTTT	CASSFLAGSTGQPQHF	TRBV28	TRBJ1-5	-	-
TGCGCCAGTTATCGGGATACCCCCTACGAGCAGTACTTC	CASYRDTPYEQYF	TRBV5-1	TRBJ2-7	-	-
TGTGCCAGTAGTAGCAAGATAGCGACTAGGGAAAACATTCAGTACTTC	CASSSKIATRENIQYF	TRBV19	TRBJ2-4	-	-
TGTGCCAGCAGCTTGGCTGGTTCGAGCTCCTACGAGCAGTACTTC	CASSLAGSSSYEQYF	TRBV5-4	TRBJ2-7	-	-
TGCGCCAGCAGCTCTAGCGGGACCATGTACGAGACCCAGTACTTC	CASSSSGTMYETQYF	TRBV5-1	TRBJ2-5	-	TRBD2